The present T cell receptor beta chain was sequenced within a study of siplizumab effects on memory and regulatory T cells. Sequenced by immunoSEQ multiplex PCR; TCRdb stores in-frame clones only, minus some. The sample holds some 100,000 clones, around 94% seen once. This CDR3 spans 10 amino acids. Germline CDR1 and CDR2: SGHVT and SQSDAQ. The V end was cut by 3 bases, the J end by 13 bases, with 7 bases between. Study-wide findings and caveats: Treg origin accounted for an average of around 69% of mappable alloreactive CD4+ clones with siplizumab and over 25% in controls.

A note on this clone: The antigen remains undetermined.

This TCR derives from a human donor in good health. The sequenced sample consisted of Tregs sorted from blood. The V and J genes are TRBV7-4 and TRBJ2-4; D not resolved. CDR3 in amino acids: CASSFFRQYF. CDR3 coding DNA: TGTGCCAGCAGCTTTTTTCGGCAGTACTTC.